This is a list of T cell receptor beta chains from one sample in a study of vaccination and CD4 T cells after COVID-19. TCRdb ran MiXCR on the PCR reads and lists one entry per CDR3 protein. Counted here are approximately 20,000 distinct CDR3 sequences, approximately 60% occurring once; the ten biggest clones make up about a tenth. Their antigen targets remain unknown. The specimen was CD4+ T cells from blood, cultured in vitro. Receptor source: a human donor who had recovered from COVID-19. CDR3s include the opening cysteine and the closing phenylalanine or tryptophan. A D gene is named only where the DNA matches it firmly. The listing skips clone size in some rows; elsewhere it reads once, few, many or a size class.

TRBV15	.	TRBJ1-2	TRBD1	TGTGCCACCAGCAGGGAAGGGACAGGAGGCTATGGCTACACCTTC	CATSREGTGGYGYTF
TRBV6-1	.	TRBJ1-1	.	TGTGCCAGTATAGGGGAAACTGAAGCTTTCTTT	CASIGETEAFF
TRBV2	.	TRBJ2-2	TRBD1	TGTGCCAGCAGTGCAAGGACAGGGGGTGATACCGGGGAGCTGTTTTTT	CASSARTGGDTGELFF
TRBV7-2	.	TRBJ2-3	TRBD2	TGTGCCAGCAGCCCAGAGGGGGGCCCGGGAGGGCATCCAGATACGCAGTATTTT	CASSPEGGPGGHPDTQYF
TRBV5-5	.	TRBJ1-1	.	TGTGCCAGCAGCTCAGAAAGACAGAGGAACACTGGAGCTTTCTTT	CASSSERQRNTGAFF
TRBV30	.	TRBJ2-7	TRBD1	TGTGCCAGTTATACACCGGGACAGATACTCTACGAGCAGTACTTC	CASYTPGQILYEQYF
TRBV5-1	.	TRBJ2-7	.	TGCGCCAGCAGCTTGGAGGGTTACGAGCAGTACTTC	CASSLEGYEQYF
TRBV6-1	.	TRBJ2-5	.	TGTGCCAGCAGCCGACGATTACACGAAAAAGAGACCCAGTACTTC	CASSRRLHEKETQYF
TRBV20-1	.	TRBJ1-3	.	TGCAGTGCTCGAACCGGTGCCTCTGGAAACACCATATATTTT	CSARTGASGNTIYF
TRBV10-3	.	TRBJ1-2	TRBD1	TGTGCCATCAGTGAGCCTAGGACAGGGGGGAGACGCGGAGGCTACACCTTC	CAISEPRTGGRRGGYTF
TRBV6-1	once	TRBJ2-1	TRBD2	TGTGCCAGCAGCCGGGGCGGGAGGGCCGGGGGTGAGCAGTTCTTC	CASSRGGRAGGEQFF
TRBV7-2	.	TRBJ1-2	.	TGTGCCAGCAGCCCGGACGGGAACTATGGCTACACCTTC	CASSPDGNYGYTF
TRBV3-1	.	TRBJ1-2	TRBD1	TGTGCCAGCAGCCTATTAGGACAGGGTAAAGGCTACACCTTC	CASSLLGQGKGYTF
TRBV6-2/TRBV6-3	.	TRBJ1-5	.	TGTGCCAGCAGTTTTGCCAGGGGAAATCAGCCCCAGCATTTT	CASSFARGNQPQHF
TRBV18	.	TRBJ2-7	TRBD1	TGTGCCAGCTCATCCCGGGACAGGGTGGGCGAGCAGTACTTC	CASSSRDRVGEQYF
TRBV2	.	TRBJ1-2	.	TGTGCCAGCCGGATGACTAACTATGGCTACACCTTC	CASRMTNYGYTF
TRBV19	once	TRBJ2-6	.	TGTGCCAGTAGTATAGACTCTGGGGCCAACGTCCTGACTTTC	CASSIDSGANVLTF
TRBV20-1	.	TRBJ1-1	.	TGCAGTATGACAGGGAACACTGAAGCTTTCTTT	CSMTGNTEAFF
TRBV7-2	.	TRBJ2-5	.	TGTGCCAGCAGCTTAAGGGGAAGAGAAGAGACCCAGTACTTC	CASSLRGREETQYF
TRBV5-4	.	TRBJ2-7	TRBD2	TGTGCCAGCAGCTCGGGACTAGCGGGCTACGAGCAGTACTTC	CASSSGLAGYEQYF
TRBV5-1	.	TRBJ2-1	TRBD2	TGCGCCAGCAGCCGGCGGGAGCGGGAGAATTATGAGCAGTTCTTC	CASSRRERENYEQFF
TRBV30	few	TRBJ1-2	.	TGTGCCTCAACAGTAGTAAACTATGGCTACACCTTC	CASTVVNYGYTF
TRBV11-2	.	TRBJ1-1	.	TGTGCCAGCAGCCGATCCCTGGACACTGAAGCTTTCTTT	CASSRSLDTEAFF
TRBV20-1	.	TRBJ2-4	TRBD2	TGCAGTGCCCCCGGACTAGCGGGAGGGCTGAGCAAAAACATTCAGTACTTC	CSAPGLAGGLSKNIQYF
TRBV7-8	few	TRBJ2-3	.	TGTGCCAGCAGCTTAGGGGCTAAAAATACGCAGTATTTT	CASSLGAKNTQYF
TRBV7-9	.	TRBJ1-1	.	TGTGCCAGCAGCTTAGCGACCGGGGTTAATTTGAACACTGAAGCTTTCTTT	CASSLATGVNLNTEAFF
TRBV19	.	TRBJ1-6	TRBD1	TGTGCCAGTAGTATCGACAGGGGAAGCTCCTATAATTCACCCCTCCACTTT	CASSIDRGSSYNSPLHF
TRBV10-3	.	TRBJ2-7	TRBD1	TGTGCCATCAGGGAGACAGGGGGGATCTACGAGCAGTACTTC	CAIRETGGIYEQYF
TRBV6-1	.	TRBJ2-5	TRBD1	TGTGCCAGCAGTGACGGGACAGGGGGCCTGGAGACCCAGTACTTC	CASSDGTGGLETQYF
TRBV2	.	TRBJ1-2	.	TGTGCCAGCATGCCCGCAGGGCACGGCTACACCTTC	CASMPAGHGYTF
TRBV6-1	.	TRBJ1-2	.	TGTGCCAGCAGCGATCCGGGGGTCGTTGGCTACACCTTC	CASSDPGVVGYTF
TRBV30	few	TRBJ1-5	.	TGTGCCTGGAGTAAAGATAGCAATCAGCCCCAGCATTTT	CAWSKDSNQPQHF
TRBV20-1	few	TRBJ1-1	.	TGCAGTGCTTGGGCTCCGGGAGCCGACAGTGAAGCTTTCTTT	CSAWAPGADSEAFF
TRBV10-3	few	TRBJ1-2	.	TGTGCCATCAGTGACAGGCCAGTGAATGGCTACACCTTC	CAISDRPVNGYTF
TRBV7-9	few	TRBJ1-3	.	TGTGCCAGCAGCTATTACCGGACGGACTCTGGAAACACCATATATTTT	CASSYYRTDSGNTIYF
TRBV19	few	TRBJ1-6	.	TGTGCCAGTACTCAGAACACCTTAGATTCACCCCTCCACTTT	CASTQNTLDSPLHF
TRBV9	few	TRBJ1-6	TRBD1	TGTGCCAGCAGCGTAGCGGATTCGGGACAGGGTGATTCACCCCTCCACTTT	CASSVADSGQGDSPLHF
TRBV12-1	once	TRBJ1-6	.	TGTGCCAGCAGCTTTGCGTTGCGGGCTGGACATTCACCCCTCCACTTT	CASSFALRAGHSPLHF
TRBV24-1	.	TRBJ1-1	.	TGTGCCACCAGTGATTTGAACGGGGACATAATGAACACTGAAGCTTTCTTT	CATSDLNGDIMNTEAFF
TRBV11-2	.	TRBJ1-4	.	TGTGCCAGCAGTCGCCCAACGGGCCAGCTGTTTTTT	CASSRPTGQLFF
TRBV7-2	few	TRBJ2-7	.	TGTGCCAGCAGCTTAGGGGTGTGGGTCGGCGAGCAGTACTTC	CASSLGVWVGEQYF
TRBV6-1	.	TRBJ2-1	TRBD1	TGTGCCAGCAAGGCTGGACAGGGGGCCGATGAGCAGTTCTTC	CASKAGQGADEQFF
TRBV6-1	.	TRBJ1-3	.	TGTGCCAGCAAGACAGAAAACGCCATATATTTT	CASKTENAIYF
TRBV12-3/TRBV12-4	.	TRBJ1-2	.	TGTGCCAGCAGTTTAAGGGGAACAGGGCATGGCTACACCTTC	CASSLRGTGHGYTF
TRBV19	.	TRBJ1-2	TRBD1	TGTGCCAGTAGAAAGGGAGGGACAGGGACCCTCTCAAACTATGGCTACACCTTC	CASRKGGTGTLSNYGYTF
TRBV4-3	.	TRBJ1-1	TRBD1	TGCGCCAGCAGCCAAGCACAGGGGGCGAGTGGCACTGAAGCTTTCTTT	CASSQAQGASGTEAFF
TRBV7-2	.	TRBJ1-2	.	TGTGCCAGCAGGAGGGGACTCGGTGGCTACACCTTC	CASRRGLGGYTF
TRBV24-1	few	TRBJ2-3	TRBD1	TGTGCCACCAGTGAGACAGGGGTTGGAGATACGCAGTATTTT	CATSETGVGDTQYF